Listed below are T cell receptor beta chains from one sample, sequenced in a study of T cells after yellow fever vaccination. In TCRdb, the 5' RACE reads were re-called with MiXCR into one record per CDR3 protein. The table lists roughly 170,000 distinct CDR3 sequences, approximately 6.2% of them singletons. The starting material was CD4+ T cells sorted from PBMCs, obtained on the day of the first yellow fever vaccination. All receptors come from a man between 18 and 35 years old who received the YFV17D yellow fever vaccine. Each CDR3 is given with its conserved first and last residue. The D gene is left open where the match is weak. The size of a clone is reported for some rows only, either as once, few or many, or as a class for expanded clones.

TRBJ1-6 NA TRBV20-1 many CSVPISGSYNSPLHF TGCAGTGTACCAATTTCGGGCTCCTATAATTCACCCCTCCACTTT
TRBJ1-5 TRBD1 TRBV7-9 many CASSLGQGGQPQHF TGTGCCAGCAGCTTGGGGCAGGGGGGTCAGCCCCAGCATTTT
TRBJ2-3 TRBD2 TRBV12-3/TRBV12-4 NA CASSSRLAGAGGDTQYF TGTGCCAGCAGTTCGAGACTAGCGGGGGCCGGGGGAGATACGCAGTATTTT
TRBJ2-3 NA TRBV18 few CASSPWGGGEKYTDTQYF TGTGCCAGCTCCCCTTGGGGGGGGGGCGAGAAGTACACAGATACGCAGTATTTT
TRBJ2-3 NA TRBV18 NA CASSRAIPPTDTQYF TGTGCCAGTTCAAGGGCTATACCCCCAACAGATACGCAGTATTTT
TRBJ2-3 NA TRBV7-2 many CASSPRWVDTQYF TGTGCCAGCAGCCCTCGCTGGGTGGATACGCAGTATTTT
TRBJ2-1 NA TRBV7-8 NA CASSMGHETYNEQFF TGTGCCAGCAGCATGGGACATGAAACCTACAATGAGCAGTTCTTC
TRBJ2-3 TRBD1 TRBV4-3 few CASSQESATLGTGWTDTQYF TGCGCCAGCAGCCAAGAGTCAGCGACCCTCGGGACAGGGTGGACAGATACGCAGTATTTT
TRBJ2-7 NA TRBV11-2 NA CASGLFEQYF TGTGCCAGCGGGTTATTCGAGCAGTACTTC
TRBJ2-5 NA TRBV7-9 many CASSLAGFRETQYF TGTGCCAGCAGCTTAGCGGGGTTTCGAGAGACCCAGTACTTC
TRBJ2-3 NA TRBV6-5 NA CAGVIGDTQYF TGTGCCGGCGTTATCGGGGATACGCAGTATTTT
TRBJ2-7 TRBD1 TRBV4-1 few CASSQDGRGQGGEQYF TGCGCCAGCAGCCAAGATGGACGGGGACAGGGAGGCGAGCAGTACTTC
TRBJ2-5 TRBD2 TRBV27 NA CASSTWAGGQRETQYF TGTGCCAGCAGTACCTGGGCGGGGGGGCAGAGGGAGACCCAGTACTTC
TRBJ2-2 TRBD1 TRBV5-1 many CASSSQGMGGELFF TGCGCCAGCAGCTCACAGGGGATGGGCGGGGAGCTGTTTTTT
TRBJ2-7 NA TRBV6-5 many CASSYLGGPEQYF TGTGCCAGCAGTTACTTGGGGGGTCCCGAGCAGTACTTC
TRBJ2-5 NA TRBV7-8 few CASSEPAGQGETQYF TGTGCCAGCAGCGAACCGGCGGGGCAAGGAGAGACCCAGTACTTC
TRBJ1-3 NA TRBV10-3 many CAISEIEARSGNTIYF TGTGCCATCAGTGAAATTGAGGCAAGGTCTGGAAACACCATATATTTT
TRBJ1-6 TRBD1 TRBV20-1 few CSGSRGLNSPLHF TGCAGTGGTTCCAGGGGGCTCAATTCACCCCTCCACTTT
TRBJ1-6 NA TRBV2 few CASSERWQGNSPLHF TGTGCCAGCAGTGAACGGTGGCAGGGGAATTCACCCCTCCACTTT
TRBJ2-3 NA TRBV7-8 many CASSQVRVRDTDTQYF TGTGCCAGCAGCCAGGTACGGGTCCGCGACACAGATACGCAGTATTTT
TRBJ1-5 TRBD1 TRBV29-1 NA CSVGGTGDQPQHF TGCAGCGTTGGCGGGACAGGGGATCAGCCCCAGCATTTT
TRBJ2-2 NA TRBV10-3 NA CAIQSGTENTGELFF TGTGCCATCCAGTCAGGGACGGAGAACACCGGGGAGCTGTTTTTT
TRBJ2-5 NA TRBV5-4 NA CASSDTGNVQETQYF TGTGCCAGCAGCGATACCGGGAACGTCCAAGAGACCCAGTACTTC
TRBJ2-5 TRBD1 TRBV6-6 many CASIGTGGGETQYF TGTGCCAGCATCGGGACAGGGGGCGGAGAGACCCAGTACTTC
TRBJ2-2 TRBD2 TRBV20-1 few CSAIAGGNTGELFF TGCAGTGCCATAGCGGGGGGGAACACCGGGGAGCTGTTTTTT
TRBJ2-1 NA TRBV15 many CATSRDRQFYNEQFF TGTGCCACCAGCAGAGATCGACAGTTCTACAATGAGCAGTTCTTC
TRBJ2-3 NA TRBV9 many CASSVSPDTDTQYF TGTGCCAGCAGCGTGAGCCCAGACACAGATACGCAGTATTTT
TRBJ1-6 NA TRBV27 many CASSSRVQDSPLHF TGTGCCAGCAGTTCCCGGGTTCAGGATTCACCCCTCCACTTT
TRBJ2-2 NA TRBV4-3 few CASSQQYTGELFF TGCGCCAGCAGCCAGCAGTACACCGGGGAGCTGTTTTTT
TRBJ2-5 NA TRBV12-3/TRBV12-4 NA CASSGSGDQETQYF TGTGCCAGCAGTGGGTCAGGGGACCAAGAGACCCAGTACTTC
TRBJ2-5 NA TRBV20-1 NA CCARDFARVGGTQYF TGCTGTGCTAGAGATTTTGCGCGGGTTGGGGGCACCCAGTACTTC
TRBJ2-1 NA TRBV4-2 many CASSQDKLDYEQFF TGTGCCAGCAGCCAAGACAAACTCGACTATGAGCAGTTCTTC
TRBJ2-7 TRBD2 TRBV7-9 many CASSKKGTSDNYEQYF TGTGCCAGCAGCAAGAAAGGGACTAGCGACAACTACGAGCAGTACTTC
TRBJ1-4 NA TRBV29-1 many CSVEADNEKLFF TGCAGCGTTGAGGCGGATAATGAAAAACTGTTTTTT
TRBJ2-3 NA TRBV6-5 many CASSYSRVYDTQYF TGTGCCAGCAGTTACTCGAGGGTCTACGATACGCAGTATTTT
TRBJ2-5 TRBD2 TRBV7-2 few CASTKGRGGDKTQYF TGTGCCAGCACCAAAGGGCGGGGGGGAGATAAGACCCAGTACTTC
TRBJ1-1 TRBD1 TRBV10-3 NA CATRQGETEAFF TGTGCCACTAGACAGGGGGAGACTGAAGCTTTCTTT
TRBJ2-3 NA TRBV19 NA CASGLGRYTQYF TGTGCCAGTGGACTGGGGAGATATACGCAGTATTTT
TRBJ2-1 NA TRBV7-2 many CASSFPGNEQFF TGTGCCAGCAGCTTCCCTGGCAATGAGCAGTTCTTC
TRBJ2-3 NA TRBV7-9 NA CASSFSGPTDTQYF TGTGCCAGCAGCTTCTCAGGGCCCACAGATACGCAGTATTTT